Presented here are 9 T cell receptor beta chains from one specimen sequenced in a study of tumor-infiltrating lymphocytes in primary liver carcinoma. cDNA specific to TCR beta was made from roughly 500 ng of total RNA, with a constant-region primer employed for priming. Modified slightly, ARM-PCR produced TCR beta libraries over three nested multiplex PCR rounds. It was with TRBV1-TRBV30 forward primers and a C-beta reverse primer that the first two PCR rounds were run, at roughly 11 cycles each. TCRdb analysed the multiplex PCR reads with MiXCR anew, one entry per CDR3 protein. The table shows about 100,000 distinct CDR3 sequences, with around 68% occurring only once. From about 20-30 mg of unsorted bulk tissue, DNA and RNA were co-extracted together. The sequencing sample was made of tumor-adjacent normal liver tissue. The receptors derive from a man in his forties with primary liver carcinoma and hepatitis B virus infection.

As regards this clonotype: This CDR3 fails to terminate in the conserved phenylalanine or tryptophan, so it likely reflects a read error. CDR3 nucleotides: TGCGCCAGCAGCTTGGAGGTAGGGGGGGTAGGAAGGGCCAACGTCCTGACTTCC. It codes for CASSLEVGGVGRANVLTS. The J gene is TRBJ2-6, the V gene TRBV5-1, with D possibly being TRBD2 (7 bases). With 0 bases removed from V and 5 bases from J, the gap between germline ends came to 18 bases. From germline, CDR1 is SGHRS and CDR2 YFSETQ. This CDR3 contains 18 residues.

For this clonotype: Mismatch with germline at one junction end may stem from a read error. This chain joins TRBV7-9 and TRBJ1-1; D is unresolved. Germline-derived CDR1 and CDR2 are SEHNR and FQNEAQ (reference sequence). The length of the CDR3 is 18 residues. CDR3 loop: CASSLAFGLQDGNTEAFF. Here the CDR3 DNA reads TGTGCCAGCAGCTTAGCGTTCGGTCTCCAGGATGGGAACACTGAAGCTTTCTTC.

Turning to this clonotype: At one of its ends the junction is not consistent with the germline gene, which may arise from a read error. The chain recombines TRBV28 with TRBJ2-4, with a tentative D call TRBD2 (6 bases). Per the germline V gene, CDR1 is MDHEN and CDR2 is SYDVKM. The CDR3 contains 14 residues. Written as DNA, the CDR3 is TGTGTCAGCACTGGGGGGTTAGGCAAAAACATTCAGTACTTC. It translates to CVSTGGLGKNIQYF.

With regard to this clonotype: A much larger clone differs from this one at a single base, so this may be a read error. The chain couples TRBV10-3 to TRBJ2-3, with no clear D. The germline V gene encodes CDR1 ENHRY and CDR2 SYGVKD. Trimming stripped 0 bases from V and 5 bases from J, with 9 bases between. CDR3 length equals 14 residues. This CDR3 reads CAISESTSVDTQYF. CDR3 nucleotides: TGTGCCATCAGTGAGTCGACCTCCGTAGATACGCAGTATTTT.

This clonotype was counted at least ten times. The chain has TRBV11-2 and TRBJ2-4; no definite D call. Trimming cost V 3 bases and J 8 bases, with 11 bases left between them. The CDR3 covers 13 residues. Germline V gene sequence: CDR1 SGHAT, CDR2 FQNNGV. The CDR3, as DNA: TGTGCCAGCAGCTTTTACGGTGTGGACATTCAGTACTTC. Protein product: CASSFYGVDIQYF. Supplemented by reference TRBV11-2 and TRBJ2-4, the full variable domain reads EAGVAQSPRYKIIEKRQSVAFWCNPISGHATLYWYQQILGQGPKLLIQFQNNGVVDDSQLPKDRFSAERLKGVDSTLKIQPAKLEDSAVYLCASSFYGVDIQYFGAGTRLSVL.

The chain carries TRBV28 and TRBJ1-1; D call uncertain. The CDR3 length is 11 residues. Trimming removed 3 bases from V and 11 bases from J, with 10 bases in between. The germline gives CDR1 MDHEN, CDR2 SYDVKM. CDR3 nucleotide sequence: TGTGCCAGCAGTTTGGTCGGCCGTGCTTTCTTT. Translated: CASSLVGRAFF.

Remarks on this clonotype: This may be a read error: a much more frequent sequence differs by one nucleotide. This sequence joins TRBV6-5 and TRBJ2-7, with TRBD2 matching over 10 bases. CDR3 size: 14 residues. The germline CDR1 and CDR2 sequences are MNHEY and SVGAGI. CDR3 in DNA: TGTGCCAGCAACCCTCTAGCGGGAGCGGGGGAGCTGTACTTC. Protein sequence: CASNPLAGAGELYF.

This chain's CDR3 is CSVEDVVTSGIISSYNEQFF. As DNA, the CDR3 is TGCAGCGTTGAAGATGTCGTGACTAGCGGGATCATTAGCTCCTACAATGAGCAGTTCTTC. The chain recombines TRBV29-1 with TRBJ2-1, with 11 nucleotides matching TRBD2. The CDR3 is 20 amino acids. The trim removed 0 bases at V and 0 bases at J, leaving 13 bases unmatched. The V gene's germline CDR1 is SQVTM and CDR2 ANQGSEA.

Notes on this clonotype: Since a much larger clone is just one base distant, this may be a read error. The CDR3 DNA reads as TGCACCAGCAGCCAGGACGCTCGAAATGAGCAGTTCTTC. Amino acids: CTSSQDARNEQFF. This chain links TRBV4-1 with TRBJ2-1; D gene uncertain. The CDR3 runs 13 residues. The germline V gene encodes CDR1 MGHRA and CDR2 YSYEKL.